These 17 T cell receptor beta chains originate from one sample sequenced in a study of human T cells and chemical hapten exposure. TCRdb re-derived calls from the RACE reads in MiXCR, one entry per CDR3 protein. The sample lists 360,000 or so distinct CDR3 sequences, about 6% occurring once. Time point denoted: patch test 2, 6 weeks after DPC sensitization. As for treatment: therapeutic diphenylcyclopropenone sensitization with weekly scalp DPC. Here the sequenced sample was whole blood, taken in connection with sensitization to the hapten diphenylcyclopropenone (DPC). These receptors came from a woman under 30 with alopecia areata. Some clones in this sample may be carry-over from other donors' samples.

The V call is TRBV5-1, the J call TRBJ2-2; D is possibly TRBD2 (5 bases). Trimming pared 4 bases from V and 3 bases from J, leaving 7 bases between. The germline gives CDR1 SGHRS, CDR2 YFSETQ. The CDR3 covers 13 residues. The CDR3 region is CASSRGDTGELFF. As DNA, the CDR3 is TGCGCCAGCAGCCGGGGTGACACCGGGGAGCTGTTTTTT.

This clonotype was seen more than once but under ten times. The rearrangement links TRBV6-1 to TRBJ2-7; a possible D gene is TRBD2 (6 bases). CDR3 length equals 14 residues. Trimming shortened V by 6 bases and J by 3 bases, and 15 bases separated the two germline ends. The germline V gene has CDR1 MNHNS and CDR2 SASEGT. The CDR3 DNA follows: TGTGCCAGCAGCATGGGGGGAAAGTTCTACGAGCAGTACTTC. Translation: CASSMGGKFYEQYF.

V is TRBV13 and J is TRBJ2-7; D may match TRBD1 or TRBD2 (5 bases each). This CDR3 is 14 amino acids long. CDR1 is PRHDT, CDR2 FYEKMQ, per germline (reference sequence). V lost 3 bases, J lost 7 bases, and 16 bases lay in between. The CDR3 protein is CASSFGTALMEQYF. The CDR3 region has the DNA TGTGCCAGCAGCTTCGGGACCGCTCTTATGGAGCAGTACTTC.

The rearrangement links TRBV15 to TRBJ2-1; TRBD2 might be the D (7 bases). The CDR3 is 15 amino acids. V gave up 1 base and J gave up 5 bases, with 12 bases separating them. Per the germline V gene, CDR1 is LNHNV and CDR2 is YYDKDF (reference sequence). The CDR3 spells CATSRAGGPDNEQFF. The CDR3 DNA is TGTGCCACCAGCAGAGCGGGGGGCCCTGACAATGAGCAGTTCTTC.

The CDR3 DNA reads as TGTGCCAGCAGTTCAAGACAGGACCACACAGATACGCAGTATTTT. Protein product: CASSSRQDHTDTQYF. The J gene is TRBJ2-3, the V gene TRBV25-1, with TRBD1 as a possible D gene (6 bases). Trimming removed 5 bases from V and 2 bases from J, with 14 bases in between. CDR3 length: 15 residues. Germline loops: CDR1 MGHDK, CDR2 SYGVNS.

There are many counts of this clonotype. V gene TRBV5-1 combines with J gene TRBJ1-4, with 9 positions matching TRBD1. J was trimmed by 12 bases and V by 4 bases; bases with no gene match: 13. In germline, CDR1 is SGHRS, CDR2 YFSETQ. The CDR3 sequence is 15 residues long. CDR3 sequence reads: CASSPSRTGATQLFF. Here the CDR3 DNA reads TGCGCCAGCAGCCCGTCACGGACAGGGGCAACACAACTGTTTTTT. The full variable domain, completed using reference TRBV5-1 and TRBJ1-4, is KAGVTQTPRYLIKTRGQQVTLSCSPISGHRSVSWYQQTPGQGLQFLFEYFSETQRNKGNFPGRFSGRQFSNSRSEMNVSTLELGDSALYLCASSPSRTGATQLFFGSGTQLSVL.

This clonotype was counted at least ten times. The chain recombines TRBV24-1 with TRBJ1-2, with a tentative D call TRBD1 (5 bases). The CDR3 has 13 amino acids. Germline CDR1 and CDR2: KGHDR and SFDVKD. Trimming took off 9 bases at V and 7 bases at J, with 17 bases between the two ends. In DNA, the CDR3 is TGTGCCACCGGAGGAGGGGAAAGGAGTGGCTACACCTTC. Its translation: CATGGGERSGYTF.

In its sample, this clonotype was seen many times. The chain has TRBV10-3 and TRBJ1-5; possible D gene TRBD1, 5 bases. Trimming left V 8 bases short and J 5 bases short, with 22 bases between. The CDR3 spans 16 residues. Germline lookup yields CDR1 ENHRY and CDR2 SYGVKD. CDR3 nucleotide sequence: TGTGCCATCCCCCAAGGATGGGGGGATCGGGATCAGCCCCAGCATTTT. This gives the protein CAIPQGWGDRDQPQHF.

At least ten counts were recorded for this clonotype. The rearrangement uses TRBV20-1 and TRBJ2-3; 7 nucleotides match TRBD2. J lost 0 bases, V lost 3 bases, and 6 bases had no gene match. Germline V gene lookup returns CDR1 DFQATT and CDR2 SNEGSKA (reference sequence). The CDR3 is made up of 15 amino acids. CDR3 sequence (DNA): TGCAGTGCTAGTTGGGGGGGACCCAGCACAGATACGCAGTATTTT. Its protein product is CSASWGGPSTDTQYF.

In this sample, this clonotype turned up a few times. The CDR3 DNA reads TGTGCCAGCAGTTTAGCAGGGGCCCCGGCCGATACTGAGCAGTTCTTC. This sequence encodes CASSLAGAPADTEQFF. The V call is TRBV12-3 or TRBV12-4, the J call TRBJ2-1, with D possibly being TRBD1 (5 bases). Trimming cost V 0 bases and J 9 bases, with 18 bases left between them. CDR3 length: 16 residues.

The rearrangement uses TRBV24-1 and TRBJ2-1, with D possibly being TRBD1 (5 bases). V lost 2 bases, J lost 6 bases, and 10 bases lay in between. The CDR3 is 14 residues long. Germline values: CDR1 KGHDR, CDR2 SFDVKD. This chain's CDR3 is CATSDYTGGNEQFF. CDR3 sequence (DNA): TGTGCCACCAGTGATTACACAGGCGGCAATGAGCAGTTCTTC.

This clonotype was detected ten times or more. V gene TRBV6-5 combines with J gene TRBJ2-7; 8 bases match TRBD1. The CDR3 contains 16 residues. Germline V lookup: CDR1 MNHEY, CDR2 SVGAGI. The J segment lost 0 bases and the V segment lost 0 bases, leaving 4 bases of the junction unmatched. CDR3 bases: TGTGCCAGCAGTTACTCCCTGGGACAGGTCTCCTACGAGCAGTACTTC. It yields the protein CASSYSLGQVSYEQYF.

In its sample, this clonotype was seen a few times. J is TRBJ1-5 and V is TRBV6-1; the match to TRBD1 covers 10 bases. Losses at the gene ends were 7 bases for V and 3 bases for J; bases not matched to a gene: 3. Per germline, CDR1 MNHNS and CDR2 SASEGT. The CDR3 runs to 14 residues. The CDR3 DNA sequence: TGTGCCAGCAACGACAGGGGGCTCAATCAGCCCCAGCATTTT. It is translated as CASNDRGLNQPQHF.

In its sample, this clonotype was seen a few times. V gene TRBV28 combines with J gene TRBJ1-2; 9 bases match TRBD1. There are 12 residues in the CDR3. With 7 bases clipped from V and 6 bases from J, the junction kept 3 bases outside the gene matches. Germline lookup yields CDR1 MDHEN and CDR2 SYDVKM. CDR3 sequence (DNA): TGTGCCAGCACGGGACAGGGCCATGGCTACACCTTC. Translated, it gives CASTGQGHGYTF.

At least ten counts were recorded for this clonotype. This sequence joins TRBV6-5 and TRBJ2-3, with 7 bases fitting TRBD1. Germline assignment: CDR1 MNHEY and CDR2 SVGAGI. V was pared by 7 bases and J by 0 bases, with 13 bases of the junction left unmatched. CDR3 size: 17 residues. The CDR3 DNA sequence: TGTGCCAGCACACCACCCGGGACAGCCTGGAGCACAGATACGCAGTATTTT. Its translation is CASTPPGTAWSTDTQYF.

This clonotype showed up many times. V gene TRBV21-1 combines with J gene TRBJ2-2; whether TRBD1, the table's D call, matches the DNA was not checked. TRBV21-1 is designated a pseudogene. The CDR3 runs to 20 residues. CDR3 in amino acids: CASSDAPEKWKELNTGELFF. The CDR3 DNA follows: TGTGCCAGCAGCGACGCCCCTGAAAAGTGGAAGGAGTTAAACACCGGGGAGCTGTTTTTT.

This clonotype was counted many times. The CDR3 loop is CAISPGTVAYEQYF. In nucleotides, the CDR3 is TGTGCCATCAGTCCCGGGACCGTCGCCTACGAGCAGTACTTC. The chain is built from TRBV10-3 and TRBJ2-7; D assignment may be TRBD1 or TRBD2 (5 bases each). V was cut by 5 bases and J by 2 bases, with 13 bases left in between. The CDR3 runs to 14 residues. Looked up from germline, CDR1 is ENHRY and CDR2 is SYGVKD.